This T cell receptor beta chain appears in the sequencing data of a study of blood T cell repertoires in COVID-19. V was clipped by 7 bases and J by 2 bases; unmatched bases: 8. Germline V gives CDR1 MNHEY, CDR2 SVGAGI. The CDR3 runs 15 residues. TCRdb's copy holds only in-frame clones and misses some; the assay was immunoSEQ multiplex PCR. The data contain about 190,000 clones, roughly 86% of them singletons. Sequenced: peripheral blood. This rearrangement joins TRBV6-5 to TRBJ2-7; TRBD1 agrees at 10 bases. This TCR came from a woman in her seventies with active or convalescent COVID-19. As DNA, the CDR3 is TGTGCCAGCAACCCTACGGACAGGGGGGCCTACGAGCAGTACTTC. This codes for CASNPTDRGAYEQYF.